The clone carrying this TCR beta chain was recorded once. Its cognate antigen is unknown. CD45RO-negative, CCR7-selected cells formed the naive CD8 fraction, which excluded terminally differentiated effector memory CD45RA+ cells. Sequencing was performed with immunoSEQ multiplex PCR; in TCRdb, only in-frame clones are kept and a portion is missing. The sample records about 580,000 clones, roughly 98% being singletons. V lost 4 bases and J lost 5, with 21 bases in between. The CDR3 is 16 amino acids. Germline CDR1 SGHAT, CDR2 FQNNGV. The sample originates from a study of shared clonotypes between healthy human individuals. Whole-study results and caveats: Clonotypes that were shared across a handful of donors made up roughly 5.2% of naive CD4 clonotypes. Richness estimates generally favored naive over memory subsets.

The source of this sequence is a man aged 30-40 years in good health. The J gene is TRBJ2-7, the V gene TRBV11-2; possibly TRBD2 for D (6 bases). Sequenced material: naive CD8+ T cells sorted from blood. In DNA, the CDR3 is TGTGCCAGCAGCTCCCTTGAGGTGCGGGACGGCGACGAGCAGTACTTC. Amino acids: CASSSLEVRDGDEQYF.